These 32 T cell receptor beta chains originate from one sample sequenced in a study of blood T cell repertoires in COVID-19. Produced via immunoSEQ multiplex PCR; TCRdb's table is partial and in-frame only. The sample contains fewer than 75,000 clones, around 85% of which appear only once. Specimen: peripheral blood. These receptors were taken from a man in his fifties with active COVID-19.

This clone appeared a single time. This chain joins TRBV6-5 and TRBJ2-2; D is perhaps TRBD1 (5 bases). The germline V gene has CDR1 MNHEY and CDR2 SVGAGI. The CDR3 totals 14 residues. V was cut by 6 bases and J by 7 bases, with 15 bases left in between. The CDR3 DNA reads TGTGCCAGCAGCCCAGACAGAATAGGCGGGGAGCTGTTTTTT. Its translation is CASSPDRIGGELFF.

In this sample, this clone turned up once. The V and J genes are TRBV21-1 and TRBJ2-1; the tabulated D call, TRBD2, remains unverified against the DNA. TRBV21-1 is noted as a pseudogene. There are 16 residues in the CDR3. The CDR3 DNA reads as TGTGCCAGCACCCTACCGTGGCTAGCGGGGTACAATGAGCAGTTCTTC. This sequence encodes CASTLPWLAGYNEQFF.

The V and J genes are TRBV5-8 and TRBJ1-1, with 9 bases identical to TRBD1. Germline V gene lookup returns CDR1 SGHTS and CDR2 YDEGEE. The CDR3 length is 16 residues. The ends lost 2 bases at V and 5 bases at J; junction bases unmatched: 10. CDR3 in DNA: TGTGCCAGCAGCTTAGAAGGGACAGGGAGGAGAACTGAAGCTTTCTTT. This gives the protein CASSLEGTGRRTEAFF. Full variable domain (outside the CDR3, taken from reference TRBV5-8 and TRBJ1-1): EAGVTQSPTHLIKTRGQQATLRCSPISGHTSVYWYQQALGLGLQFLLWYDEGEERNRGNFPPRFSGRQFPNYSSELNVNALELEDSALYLCASSLEGTGRRTEAFFGQGTRLTVV.

The chain has TRBV5-8 and TRBJ2-1, with D maybe TRBD1 (7 bases). The CDR3 is 14 residues long. Trimming stripped 6 bases from V and 2 bases from J, with 12 bases between. The germline V gene encodes CDR1 SGHTS and CDR2 YDEGEE. The DNA of the CDR3 is TGTGCCAGCAATGGAGGGGGCGCCTACAATGAGCAGTTCTTC. Encoded protein: CASNGGGAYNEQFF.

This chain connects TRBV11-2 to TRBJ1-1; D not certain. Germline values: CDR1 SGHAT, CDR2 FQNNGV. Between the trimmed V and J ends, which lost 4 bases and 5 bases, there was a span of 14 bases. This CDR3 is built from 14 residues. The CDR3 region has the DNA TGTGCCAGCAGCTCACAAGGTACGGGGACTGAAGCTTTCTTT. This encodes CASSSQGTGTEAFF.

The chain employs TRBV30 and TRBJ2-3; TRBD1 aligns across 10 bases. V was pared by 1 base and J by 8 bases, with 9 bases of the junction left unmatched. This CDR3 has 15 amino acids. Germline-derived CDR1 and CDR2 are GTSNPN and SVGIG (reference sequence). For the CDR3, the DNA is TGTGCCTGGAGTGACGGGGGACAGGGGTTGGGTACGCAGTATTTT. This encodes CAWSDGGQGLGTQYF.

This sequence joins TRBV18 and TRBJ1-1, with 8 bases aligning to TRBD1. The CDR3 covers 16 residues. Trimming at V came to 0 bases and at J to 1 base, leaving 4 bases not matched to a gene. Germline loops: CDR1 KGHSH, CDR2 LQKENI. The CDR3 loop reads CASSPPAGGANTEAFF. CDR3 nucleotide sequence: TGTGCCAGCTCACCACCGGCAGGGGGCGCGAACACTGAAGCTTTCTTT.

The rearrangement uses TRBV6-2 or TRBV6-3 and TRBJ1-6, with 8 bases that match TRBD1. Losses at the gene ends were 4 bases for V and 10 bases for J; bases not matched to a gene: 9. Germline V lookup: CDR1 MNHEY, CDR2 SVGEGT. The CDR3 extends over 15 amino acids. DNA for the CDR3: TGTGCCAGCAGTTGGTCGACAGGGGTCAAATCACCCCTCCACTTT. Translating gives CASSWSTGVKSPLHF.

The chain joins TRBV7-2 to TRBJ2-3; the D is unclear. This CDR3 is 15 amino acids long. Trimming removed 4 bases from V and 0 bases from J, with 11 bases in between. The germline V gene encodes CDR1 SGHTA and CDR2 FQGNSA. The CDR3 region is CASSSSLLSTDTQYF. CDR3 DNA sequence: TGTGCCAGCAGCTCCTCTCTTCTCAGCACAGATACGCAGTATTTT.

CDR3 amino acids: CASNQSPTGPGVLYF. CDR3 nucleotides: TGTGCCAGCAACCAATCCCCGACAGGGCCGGGGGTACTATACTTC. The chain joins TRBV5-6 to TRBJ2-7, with D tentatively TRBD1 (7 bases). The germline V gene encodes CDR1 SGHDT and CDR2 YYEEEE. This CDR3 spans 15 amino acids. V was trimmed by 6 bases and J by 13 bases, leaving 29 bases between them.

This clone was seen just once. V usage is TRBV4-1 and J usage is TRBJ2-3; no clear D. This CDR3 comprises 11 residues. V gave up 7 bases and J gave up 2 bases, with 4 bases separating them. From germline, CDR1 is MGHRA and CDR2 YSYEKL. CDR3 sequence (DNA): TGCGCCAGCACCAACACAGATACGCAGTATTTT. This codes for CASTNTDTQYF.

This chain uses TRBV6-5 with TRBJ2-7; tentative D call: TRBD2 (6 bases). The CDR3 totals 13 residues. The germline V gene encodes CDR1 MNHEY and CDR2 SVGAGI. The V gene lost 7 bases and the J gene lost 2 bases, with 12 bases spanning the gap. CDR3 nucleotide sequence: TGTGCCAGCATAATGGAGGGGACCTACGAGCAGTACTTC. Amino acids: CASIMEGTYEQYF.

V usage is TRBV28 and J usage is TRBJ2-3; 7 bases fit TRBD1. Germline CDR1 MDHEN, CDR2 SYDVKM. The length of the CDR3 is 16 residues. V trimming: 4 bases; J trimming: 2 bases; junction bases outside the gene matches: 9. The CDR3: CASSSYRGPSTDTQYF. CDR3 in DNA: TGTGCCAGCAGTTCCTACAGGGGACCTTCCACAGATACGCAGTATTTT.

The rearrangement uses TRBV27 and TRBJ2-7, with 9 bases fitting TRBD1. V gave up 5 bases and J gave up 2 bases; unmatched junction bases: 7. Germline values: CDR1 MNHEY, CDR2 SMNVEV (reference sequence). The CDR3 has 15 amino acids. The CDR3 nucleotides read TGTGCCAGCAGTAAGTACCGGGACAGGGCCTACGAGCAGTACTTC. Translated: CASSKYRDRAYEQYF.

This chain connects TRBV5-5 to TRBJ2-1; D call uncertain. The V gene's germline CDR1 is SGHKS and CDR2 YYEKEE (reference sequence). V was trimmed by 2 bases and J by 5 bases, leaving 5 bases between them. This CDR3 is built from 12 residues. CDR3 DNA: TGTGCCAGCAGCTTCGGAGACAATGAGCAGTTCTTC. It specifies CASSFGDNEQFF.

This clone has only one observation. This rearrangement joins TRBV6-2 or TRBV6-3 to TRBJ2-1; D is unclear. V lost 2 bases and J lost 4, with 3 bases in between. CDR1 and CDR2 (germline): MNHEY, SVGEGT. CDR3 length: 12 amino acids. The CDR3 region is CASSYEYNEQFF. CDR3 nucleotide sequence: TGTGCCAGCAGTTACGAGTACAATGAGCAGTTCTTC.

This clone was seen only once. This rearrangement joins TRBV11-3 to TRBJ2-3, with 10 positions matching TRBD1. The germline gives CDR1 SGHNT, CDR2 YENEEA. The CDR3 is 13 residues long. Trimming at V came to 9 bases and at J to 5 bases, leaving 5 bases not matched to a gene. The CDR3 nucleotides are TGTGCCAGTGACAGGGGGCTTCAAGATACGCAGTATTTT. Translated, it gives CASDRGLQDTQYF.

The gene calls are TRBV3-1 (or the pseudogene TRBV3-2) and TRBJ2-4, with 9 bases lining up with TRBD2. The CDR3 loop spans 16 amino acids. Per the germline V gene, CDR1 is LGHDT and CDR2 is YNNKEL (reference sequence). V shed 4 bases and J 9 bases; nucleotides not matched to a gene: 13. The DNA of the CDR3 is TGTGCCAGCAGCCCCGGAGGCGGGGGGGCCTTAGTCATTCAGTACTTC. As protein: CASSPGGGGALVIQYF.

In DNA, the CDR3 is TGTGCCAGCTCAACCACCGGTCCGCAGGCTTACGAGCAGTACTTC. Protein sequence: CASSTTGPQAYEQYF. The J gene is TRBJ2-7, the V gene TRBV18, with unresolved D. This CDR3 contains 15 residues. Germline loops: CDR1 KGHSH, CDR2 LQKENI. Trimming stripped 5 bases from V and 4 bases from J, with 18 bases between. Variable domain in full (rest from reference TRBV18 and TRBJ2-7): NAGVMQNPRHLVRRRGQEARLRCSPMKGHSHVYWYRQLPEEGLKFMVYLQKENIIDESGMPKERFSAEFPKEGPSILRIQQVVRGDSAAYFCASSTTGPQAYEQYFGPGTRLTVT.

V usage is TRBV20-1 and J usage is TRBJ2-7; possibly TRBD2 for D (5 bases). CDR3 size: 11 residues. The V gene's germline CDR1 is DFQATT and CDR2 SNEGSKA (reference sequence). CDR3 nucleotides: TGCAGCGTAGGGAGCTCCTACGAGCAGTACTTC. This encodes CSVGSSYEQYF.

The rearrangement links TRBV5-1 to TRBJ1-6, with a tentative D call TRBD1 (5 bases). Germline V gene sequence: CDR1 SGHRS, CDR2 YFSETQ. Between the trimmed V and J ends, which lost 2 bases and 7 bases, there was a span of 13 bases. The CDR3 is 15 residues long. CDR3 protein: CASSFGAGENSPLHF. CDR3 DNA: TGCGCCAGCAGCTTCGGCGCGGGGGAAAATTCACCCCTCCACTTT.

The chain has TRBV5-4 and TRBJ2-3; 16 bases agree with TRBD2. The CDR3 is made up of 16 amino acids. After removal of 4 bases from V and 5 bases from J, the junction contained 4 bases not matched to a gene. Germline assignment: CDR1 SGHNT and CDR2 YYREEE (reference sequence). This chain's CDR3 is CASSQGLAGGQDTQYF. The CDR3 nucleotides read TGTGCCAGCAGCCAGGGACTAGCGGGGGGGCAAGATACGCAGTATTTT.

The chain has TRBV27 and TRBJ2-1, with D possibly matching TRBD2 (5 bases). Germline V gene lookup returns CDR1 MNHEY and CDR2 SMNVEV (reference sequence). Between the trimmed V and J ends, which lost 1 base and 2 bases, there was a span of 15 bases. The CDR3 is 17 amino acids. Written as DNA, the CDR3 is TGTGCCAGCAGTTTATTCCCCAGCGGCGATACCTACAATGAGCAGTTCTTC. This gives the protein CASSLFPSGDTYNEQFF.

The chain joins TRBV2 to TRBJ1-1, with TRBD1 matching over 7 bases. The CDR3 totals 13 residues. Germline lookup yields CDR1 SNHLY and CDR2 FYNNEI. The J segment lost 3 bases and the V segment lost 5 bases, leaving 3 bases of the junction unmatched. The CDR3 here is CASSRQGDTEAFF. The CDR3 region has the DNA TGTGCCAGCAGTAGACAGGGCGACACTGAAGCTTTCTTT.

The J gene is TRBJ1-2, the V gene TRBV7-3, with 7 bases that match TRBD1. The CDR3 loop spans 13 amino acids. J gave up 8 bases and V 2 bases, and 5 bases lay outside the gene matches. Germline CDR1 reads SGHTA; CDR2 reads FQGTGA. This CDR3 reads CASSLPGGEGYTF. The CDR3 DNA follows: TGTGCCAGCAGCTTACCAGGGGGAGAGGGCTACACCTTC.

The V gene is TRBV7-2, the J gene TRBJ2-7; the D is unclear. The CDR3 sequence is 13 residues long. The V and J ends lost 3 bases and 4 bases respectively, with 10 bases between them. Per the germline V gene, CDR1 is SGHTA and CDR2 is FQGNSA. The CDR3 region is CASSFDAGYEQYF. The DNA for the CDR3 is TGTGCCAGCAGCTTCGACGCAGGATACGAGCAGTACTTC.

This rearrangement joins TRBV2 to TRBJ2-1; unclear D gene. The V gene's germline CDR1 is SNHLY and CDR2 FYNNEI. V lost 5 bases to trimming and J lost 4 bases, with 6 bases between them. The CDR3 covers 12 residues. The CDR3 loop is CASSNGYNEQFF. CDR3 in DNA: TGTGCCAGCAGTAACGGGTACAATGAGCAGTTCTTC.

The V gene is TRBV5-4, the J gene TRBJ1-2; 7 positions agree with TRBD1. The CDR3 consists of 16 residues. Germline lookup yields CDR1 SGHNT and CDR2 YYREEE (reference sequence). Losses at the gene ends were 4 bases for V and 4 bases for J; bases not matched to a gene: 13. The DNA for the CDR3 is TGTGCCAGCAGCACCCTGTCACAGGGGCGACTCTATGGCTACACCTTC. Its translation is CASSTLSQGRLYGYTF. Full variable domain (missing parts from reference TRBV5-4 and TRBJ1-2): ETGVTQSPTHLIKTRGQQVTLRCSSQSGHNTVSWYQQALGQGPQFIFQYYREEENGRGNFPPRFSGLQFPNYSSELNVNALELDDSALYLCASSTLSQGRLYGYTFGSGTRLTVV.

The chain employs TRBV11-2 and TRBJ1-2, with D maybe TRBD1 (5 bases). The germline CDR1 and CDR2 sequences are SGHAT and FQNNGV. CDR3 length equals 14 residues. The V end lost 1 base, the J end lost 2 bases, and 8 bases lay between the germline ends. The CDR3 spells CASSLGAGNYGYTF. The CDR3 region has the DNA TGTGCCAGCAGCTTAGGGGCAGGGAACTATGGCTACACCTTC.

The gene calls are TRBV15 and TRBJ2-7; D gene unclear. Per germline, CDR1 LNHNV and CDR2 YYDKDF (reference sequence). The CDR3 is 17 amino acids. Trimming shortened V by 5 bases and J by 1 base, and 21 bases separated the two germline ends. The CDR3 bases are TGTGCCACCAGCGGCTCCGCCCAAGTTGGTATATCCTACGAGCAGTACTTC. Its translation: CATSGSAQVGISYEQYF.

CDR3 protein: CASSSSEAFF. As DNA, the CDR3 is TGTGCCAGCAGTTCCAGTGAAGCTTTCTTT. This chain connects TRBV6-7 to TRBJ1-1; D gene unclear. TRBV6-7 is an open reading frame whose function is uncertain. CDR3 length: 10 residues. Trimming took 4 bases from V and 7 from J, leaving 4 bases between them.

V is TRBV21-1 and J is TRBJ1-4; the D call TRBD1 from the table was never checked on the DNA. TRBV21-1 is tagged as a pseudogene. The CDR3 contains 14 residues. In DNA form, the CDR3 reads TGTGCCAGCAGCAGACAGGGAATAGTTGAAAAACTGTTTTTT. Amino acids: CASSRQGIVEKLFF.